This TCR beta chain stems from a study of T cell responses to AZD1222 COVID-19 vaccine. As for the study in general: Doses given second, at about 4 or about 12 weeks, were pooled. Overall study results and limits: Across spike, vaccine-associated CD4 TCRs were found, dominant at 160-218 and 743-854.

About this clone: Its specificity is unknown.

Assay used: immunoSEQ multiplex PCR; TCRdb lists only in-frame clones, some missing. The data hold 150,000 to 200,000 clones, with 88% observed a single time. The CDR3 has 14 residues. The germline V gene has CDR1 SGHTA and CDR2 FQGNSA. The germline V and J ends were trimmed by 1 base and 4 bases, with 9 bases remaining between them. The genes are TRBV7-2 and TRBJ2-3, with D tentatively TRBD2 (6 bases). This TCR derives from an adult in good health. This specimen consisted of peripheral blood, obtained on day 0 of AZD1222 vaccination. The CDR3 DNA is TGTGCCAGCAGCTTAGGACTAGAATCAGATACGCAGTATTTT. It specifies CASSLGLESDTQYF. The full variable domain, completed using reference TRBV7-2 and TRBJ2-3, is GAGVSQSPSNKVTEKGKDVELRCDPISGHTALYWYRQSLGQGLEFLIYFQGNSAPDKSGLPSDRFSAERTGGSVSTLTIQRTQQEDSAVYLCASSLGLESDTQYFGPGTRLTVL.